In this sample, the clone carrying this T cell receptor beta chain turned up a few times. Its cognate antigen is unknown. The data derive from a study of molecular identifiers for immune sequencing clone quantification. Study-level findings and limits: Clones above 20 RNA copies held over 97% of effector molecules, under 1% in naive cells.

Previously described methods with listed TCR primers produced the bulk TCR libraries. In TCRdb, the PCR reads were re-called with MiXCR into one record per CDR3 protein. The sample includes hundreds of thousands of distinct CDR3 sequences, less than 30% of them seen just once. Sequencing libraries of naive CD8 cells derived from approximately 22,000 to 940,000 sorted cells with 10%, 30% or 50% RNA. As CD8+CD4-CCR7+CD45RA+ cells, naive CD8 T cells were sorted. Germline assignment: CDR1 DFQATT and CDR2 SNEGSKA (reference sequence). V lost 3 bases and J lost 4, with 13 bases in between. This CDR3 contains 13 residues.

This receptor was obtained from a human donor in good health. Some libraries in this study had Jurkat cell RNA spiked in. The sequenced sample consisted of naive CD8+ T cells from blood, with Jurkat cell RNA spiked in. Subset specified: FACS-sorted CD8+CD4-CCR7+CD45RA+ naive T cells. The V gene is TRBV20-1, the J gene TRBJ2-7, with TRBD2 as a possible D gene (6 bases). The CDR3: CSARGRGWYEQYF. The CDR3 DNA reads as TGCAGTGCTAGGGGTCGGGGGTGGTACGAGCAGTACTTC.